This note documents a single T cell receptor beta chain sequence. Antigen specificity is unknown. The record originates from a study of spatial heterogeneity in lung cancer. About the study: There were consistently more beta-chain sequences detected than alpha-chain sequences. Overall study findings and caveats: Resection saw ubiquitous expanded tumor TCRs appear in blood more than follow-up did.

A unique molecular identifier was carried by every single TCR cDNA molecule. TCRdb ran MiXCR on the 5' RACE reads and lists one entry per CDR3 protein. The table includes approximately 44,000 distinct CDR3 sequences, 12% detected once. Time point indicated: sample taken at primary tumor resection. Whole RNA, isolated from tumor, nontumor lung or frozen PBMC, was sequenced without prior sorting. Untreated early-stage non-small cell lung cancer patients, roughly 75 in total, were the donors. The germline V and J ends were trimmed by 4 bases and 12 bases, with 14 bases remaining between them. CDR1 is SGHDN, CDR2 FVKESK, per germline. The CDR3 has 12 amino acids.

The chain is built from TRBV14 and TRBJ2-3; the D call may be TRBD1 or TRBD2 (5 bases each). The TCR originated in a female donor with early-stage non-small cell lung cancer. The source was PBMCs, collected at surgery. The CDR3 sequence: CASSPQVGVQYF. In DNA form, the CDR3 reads TGTGCCAGCAGCCCCCAGGTGGGGGTTCAGTATTTT.